A single sample gave rise to the 7 T cell receptor beta chains below, sequenced in a study of post-analysis software for immune sequencing data. General study findings and limits: Elevated frequency relative to controls characterized several TRBV segments in patients, TRBV5-6, TRBV5-1 and TRBV20-1 among them.

Every TCR beta cDNA library bore unique molecular identifiers. From the PCR reads, TCRdb called clonotypes with MiXCR, one entry per CDR3 protein. The data contain around 190,000 distinct CDR3 sequences, approximately 29% of them singletons. Their antigens are not known. The sample was blood. These receptor sequences come from a girl aged 2-17 years with multiple sclerosis.

The rearrangement joins TRBV27 to TRBJ2-5, with 7 bases matching TRBD2. V lost 2 bases and J lost 0; bases outside the gene matches: 0. The germline CDR1 and CDR2 sequences are MNHEY and SMNVEV (reference sequence). This CDR3 comprises 14 residues. CDR3 loop: CASSLRGDQETQYF. CDR3 sequence (DNA): TGTGCCAGCAGTTTACGGGGGGACCAAGAGACCCAGTACTTC.

V is TRBV20-1 and J is TRBJ1-5; no definite D call. CDR1 is DFQATT and CDR2 is SNEGSKA in the germline V gene (reference sequence). Trimming removed 4 bases from V and 1 base from J, with 8 bases in between. This CDR3 is built from 13 residues. Here the CDR3 DNA reads TGCAGTGCTATAGACACCAGCAATCAGCCCCAGCATTTT. It yields the protein CSAIDTSNQPQHF.

This chain uses TRBV18 with TRBJ2-5; 7 nucleotides match TRBD1. The junction had 7 bases not matched to a gene; V was cut back by 3 bases and J by 0 bases. This CDR3 region has 16 residues. In germline, CDR1 is KGHSH, CDR2 LQKENI. The CDR3 here is CASSPVDRLYQETQYF. Written as DNA, the CDR3 is TGTGCCAGCTCACCCGTGGACAGGTTGTACCAAGAGACCCAGTACTTC.

V is TRBV28 and J is TRBJ2-5, with D tentatively TRBD1 (6 bases). Trimming took off 5 bases at V and 1 base at J, with 14 bases between the two ends. The CDR3 consists of 15 residues. CDR1 and CDR2 from the germline V gene are MDHEN and SYDVKM. CDR3 nucleotide sequence: TGTGCCAGCAGTGTGACTGGGGGCGGCCAAGAGACCCAGTACTTC. Its protein is CASSVTGGGQETQYF.

This clonotype has only a few counts. The chain carries TRBV5-1 and TRBJ2-3; no clear D gene. The CDR3 contains 15 residues. V lost 0 bases and J lost 2, with 10 bases in between. Germline V gene lookup returns CDR1 SGHRS and CDR2 YFSETQ. The CDR3 loop is CASSLGHTDTDTQYF. The DNA for the CDR3 is TGCGCCAGCAGCTTGGGGCACACCGACACAGATACGCAGTATTTT.

The genes are TRBV20-1 and TRBJ1-6, with a possible D match to TRBD1 (6 bases). The germline V gene encodes CDR1 DFQATT and CDR2 SNEGSKA (reference sequence). Trimming stripped 1 base from V and 7 bases from J, with 20 bases between. The CDR3 covers 17 residues. The CDR3 DNA sequence: TGCAGTGCTAGAGGGACTAGGGGGGCAGCGCCGAATTCACCCCTCCACTTT. Translating it yields CSARGTRGAAPNSPLHF.

The chain uses TRBV2 and TRBJ2-1; D is undetermined. The germline gives CDR1 SNHLY, CDR2 FYNNEI. This CDR3 comprises 13 residues. CDR3 protein: CVGQADSYNEQFF. CDR3 sequence (DNA): TGTGTCGGGCAGGCGGATTCCTACAATGAGCAGTTCTTC.